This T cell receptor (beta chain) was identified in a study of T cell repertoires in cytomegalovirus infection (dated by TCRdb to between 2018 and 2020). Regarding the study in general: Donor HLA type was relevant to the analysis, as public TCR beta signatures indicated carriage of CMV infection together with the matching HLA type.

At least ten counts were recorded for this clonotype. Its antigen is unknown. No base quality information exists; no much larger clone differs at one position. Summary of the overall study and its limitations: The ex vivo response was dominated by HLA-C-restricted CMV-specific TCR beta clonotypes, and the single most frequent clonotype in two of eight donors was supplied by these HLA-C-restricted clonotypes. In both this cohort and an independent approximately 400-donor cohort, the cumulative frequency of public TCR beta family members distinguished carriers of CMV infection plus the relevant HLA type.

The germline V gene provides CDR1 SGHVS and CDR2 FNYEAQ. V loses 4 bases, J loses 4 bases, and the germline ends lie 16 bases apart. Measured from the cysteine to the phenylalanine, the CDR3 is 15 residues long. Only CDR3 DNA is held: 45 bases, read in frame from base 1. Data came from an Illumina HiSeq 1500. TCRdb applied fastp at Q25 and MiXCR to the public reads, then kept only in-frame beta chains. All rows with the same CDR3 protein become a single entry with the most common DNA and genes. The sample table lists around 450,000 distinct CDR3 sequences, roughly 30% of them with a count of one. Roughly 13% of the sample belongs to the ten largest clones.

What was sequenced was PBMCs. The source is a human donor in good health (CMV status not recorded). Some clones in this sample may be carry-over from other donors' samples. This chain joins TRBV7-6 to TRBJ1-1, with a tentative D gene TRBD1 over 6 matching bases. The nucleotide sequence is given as TGTGCCAGCAGCTCCGGCCAGGGGTTGGTCACTGAAGCTTTCTTT. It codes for CASSSGQGLVTEAFF.